This T cell receptor (beta chain) was sequenced for a study of long-term antiretroviral therapy in people with HIV. Study conclusions and caveats: ART preceded a rise in diversity that nonetheless stayed lower than in transplant donor controls.

Survey-level resolution applied to immunoSEQ assay v3.0. Sequenced by immunoSEQ multiplex PCR; TCRdb stores in-frame clones only, minus some. This repertoire shows 25,000 to 35,000 clones, 90% to 95% found once; its top ten account for less than 3%. Researchers secured at least one pre-ART and at least two post-ART PBMC samples from each donor. Each HIV participant was treated in the United States. CDR3 size: 14 residues. V dropped 5 bases and J dropped 2; count of bases not matched to a gene: 3. Germline V gene sequence: CDR1 SNHLY, CDR2 FYNNEI. As regards this clone: What it binds is unknown.

Specimen: unsorted PBMCs, collected just over 7.3 years after starting antiretroviral therapy. The chain has TRBV2 and TRBJ1-1; 9 bases are shared with TRBD1. This clonotype originated in a man aged 50 or older with HIV. CDR3 region: CASSRTGVNTEAFF. The CDR3 DNA sequence: TGTGCCAGCAGTCGGACAGGGGTTAACACTGAAGCTTTCTTT.